A selection of T cell receptor beta chains follows, all from one sample in a study of blood T cell repertoires in COVID-19. Clones were read by immunoSEQ multiplex PCR, and TCRdb kept only the in-frame ones, dropping some. The sample lists under 150,000 clones, 84% occurring once. Sequenced input: PBMCs or T cells enriched from blood (not recorded which). These receptor sequences come from a woman aged 45-59 years who had been exposed to COVID-19. Both conserved end residues are part of each CDR3. Each record gives: clone size, J gene, D gene, V gene, CDR3 protein, CDR3 DNA. D genes are given only for firm matches. Not every row has a clone size; where given, it reads once, few, many or a size class.

clone_size: .
j_call: TRBJ2-1
d_call: TRBD2
v_call: TRBV5-4
cdr3_aa: CASSSRTSGHTNEQFF
cdr3_nt: TGTGCCAGCAGCTCTCGGACTAGCGGGCATACCAATGAGCAGTTCTTC

clone_size: .
j_call: TRBJ1-2
d_call: .
v_call: TRBV19
cdr3_aa: CATRASYGYTF
cdr3_nt: TGTGCCACCAGGGCCTCCTATGGCTACACCTTC

clone_size: .
j_call: TRBJ2-7
d_call: .
v_call: TRBV9
cdr3_aa: CASSVAPSGAYEQYF
cdr3_nt: TGTGCCAGCAGCGTAGCTCCATCAGGGGCCTACGAGCAGTACTTC

clone_size: .
j_call: TRBJ2-7
d_call: .
v_call: TRBV9
cdr3_aa: CASSLGTSSYEQYF
cdr3_nt: TGTGCCAGCAGCCTGGGAACTAGCTCCTACGAGCAGTACTTC

clone_size: .
j_call: TRBJ2-2
d_call: .
v_call: TRBV3-1/TRBV3-2
cdr3_aa: CASSQNRGLVGELFF
cdr3_nt: TGTGCCAGCAGCCAGAACAGGGGACTGGTCGGGGAGCTGTTTTTT

clone_size: .
j_call: TRBJ1-5
d_call: .
v_call: TRBV7-8
cdr3_aa: CASSLVTDNQPQHF
cdr3_nt: TGTGCCAGCAGCTTAGTTACAGACAATCAGCCCCAGCATTTT

clone_size: .
j_call: TRBJ2-1
d_call: TRBD2
v_call: TRBV2
cdr3_aa: CASSDGLAGTNEQFF
cdr3_nt: TGTGCCAGCAGTGATGGGCTAGCGGGGACCAATGAGCAGTTCTTC

clone_size: .
j_call: TRBJ2-1
d_call: TRBD2
v_call: TRBV19
cdr3_aa: CASTPAPFSGALLSGQFF
cdr3_nt: TGTGCCAGTACCCCCGCCCCTTTTAGCGGGGCGCTACTTAGTGGGCAGTTCTTC

clone_size: .
j_call: TRBJ1-6
d_call: .
v_call: TRBV6-6
cdr3_aa: CASTGEGINSPLHF
cdr3_nt: TGTGCCAGCACCGGGGAGGGAATTAATTCACCCCTCCACTTT

clone_size: .
j_call: TRBJ2-3
d_call: .
v_call: TRBV2
cdr3_aa: CASRSAAPTDTQYF
cdr3_nt: TGTGCCAGCCGATCCGCGGCCCCCACAGATACGCAGTATTTT

clone_size: .
j_call: TRBJ2-2
d_call: TRBD1
v_call: TRBV15
cdr3_aa: CATSTTGLKAGELFF
cdr3_nt: TGTGCCACCAGCACGACAGGGTTGAAGGCCGGGGAGCTGTTTTTT

clone_size: .
j_call: TRBJ1-6
d_call: .
v_call: TRBV9
cdr3_aa: CASGGTVPNSPLHF
cdr3_nt: TGTGCCAGCGGGGGGACGGTGCCGAATTCACCCCTCCACTTT

clone_size: .
j_call: TRBJ2-5
d_call: TRBD1
v_call: TRBV29-1
cdr3_aa: CSVEGTGGAETQYF
cdr3_nt: TGCAGCGTTGAAGGTACAGGGGGCGCAGAGACCCAGTACTTC

clone_size: .
j_call: TRBJ2-3
d_call: .
v_call: TRBV7-7
cdr3_aa: CASSLDGSGPDTQYF
cdr3_nt: TGTGCCAGCAGCTTAGACGGGAGCGGCCCAGATACGCAGTATTTT

clone_size: .
j_call: TRBJ1-2
d_call: TRBD1
v_call: TRBV25-1
cdr3_aa: CASSVTSGTGINYGYTF
cdr3_nt: TGTGCCAGCAGTGTTACGTCTGGGACAGGGATTAACTATGGCTACACCTTC

clone_size: many
j_call: TRBJ1-1
d_call: .
v_call: TRBV6-5
cdr3_aa: CASSSIGGGSDTEAFF
cdr3_nt: TGTGCCAGCAGTTCCATTGGGGGGGGAAGCGACACTGAAGCTTTCTTT

clone_size: .
j_call: TRBJ2-1
d_call: TRBD2
v_call: TRBV24-1
cdr3_aa: CATSRSSGDNEQFF
cdr3_nt: TGTGCCACCAGTAGATCTAGCGGGGACAATGAGCAGTTCTTC

clone_size: few
j_call: TRBJ2-2
d_call: TRBD1
v_call: TRBV19
cdr3_aa: CASKKQGAPGELFF
cdr3_nt: TGTGCCAGTAAGAAACAGGGGGCACCCGGGGAGCTGTTTTTT

clone_size: .
j_call: TRBJ2-3
d_call: .
v_call: TRBV18
cdr3_aa: CASSPKGVTDTQYF
cdr3_nt: TGTGCCAGCTCACCAAAGGGGGTTACAGATACGCAGTATTTT

clone_size: once
j_call: TRBJ2-3
d_call: .
v_call: TRBV5-1
cdr3_aa: CASSLGAGRQDTQYF
cdr3_nt: TGCGCCAGCAGCTTGGGAGCAGGGCGTCAGGATACGCAGTATTTT

clone_size: few
j_call: TRBJ1-1
d_call: .
v_call: TRBV4-3
cdr3_aa: CASSRRAGSNTEAFF
cdr3_nt: TGCGCCAGCAGCCGCCGGGCGGGATCGAACACTGAAGCTTTCTTT

clone_size: .
j_call: TRBJ1-2
d_call: .
v_call: TRBV27
cdr3_aa: CASSLAGRDGYTF
cdr3_nt: TGTGCCAGCAGTTTGGCGGGGAGGGATGGCTACACCTTC

clone_size: .
j_call: TRBJ2-7
d_call: TRBD1
v_call: TRBV19
cdr3_aa: CASSIETGGYEQYF
cdr3_nt: TGTGCCAGTAGTATAGAAACAGGGGGCTACGAGCAGTACTTC

clone_size: .
j_call: TRBJ2-3
d_call: TRBD1
v_call: TRBV10-3
cdr3_aa: CAISGRDSSTDTQYF
cdr3_nt: TGTGCCATCAGTGGCCGGGACAGTAGCACAGATACGCAGTATTTT

clone_size: .
j_call: TRBJ2-7
d_call: TRBD2
v_call: TRBV27
cdr3_aa: CASSVAGGPNYEQYF
cdr3_nt: TGTGCCAGTTCGGTAGCGGGAGGGCCCAACTACGAGCAGTACTTC

clone_size: .
j_call: TRBJ2-3
d_call: TRBD2
v_call: TRBV6-6
cdr3_aa: CASSQMGLAGAWGTDTQYF
cdr3_nt: TGTGCCAGCAGTCAAATGGGACTAGCGGGAGCTTGGGGCACAGATACGCAGTATTTT

clone_size: few
j_call: TRBJ2-2
d_call: .
v_call: TRBV5-6
cdr3_aa: CASSPGWGTNTGELFF
cdr3_nt: TGTGCCAGCAGCCCTGGCTGGGGCACGAACACCGGGGAGCTGTTTTTT

clone_size: .
j_call: TRBJ1-1
d_call: .
v_call: TRBV12-5
cdr3_aa: CASGLVNTATEAFF
cdr3_nt: TGTGCTAGTGGTTTGGTCAACACAGCCACTGAAGCTTTCTTT

clone_size: .
j_call: TRBJ1-4
d_call: TRBD1
v_call: TRBV13
cdr3_aa: CASSTGQGGTNEKLFF
cdr3_nt: TGTGCCAGCAGCACGGGGCAGGGGGGAACTAATGAAAAACTGTTTTTT

clone_size: few
j_call: TRBJ2-7
d_call: .
v_call: TRBV3-1/TRBV3-2
cdr3_aa: CASSQVAEIAPEQYF
cdr3_nt: TGTGCCAGCAGCCAAGTAGCAGAGATAGCTCCCGAGCAGTACTTC

clone_size: .
j_call: TRBJ1-2
d_call: .
v_call: TRBV6-6
cdr3_aa: CASSSSLRGPGYGYTF
cdr3_nt: .

clone_size: once
j_call: TRBJ1-1
d_call: TRBD1
v_call: TRBV10-3
cdr3_aa: CAISLGQGGGAFF
cdr3_nt: TGTGCCATCAGCCTGGGACAGGGCGGAGGGGCTTTCTTT

clone_size: once
j_call: TRBJ1-5
d_call: TRBD1
v_call: TRBV13
cdr3_aa: CASSLAHRGLPNSNQPQHF
cdr3_nt: TGTGCCAGCAGCTTAGCACACAGGGGCCTGCCTAATAGCAATCAGCCCCAGCATTTT

clone_size: .
j_call: TRBJ1-1
d_call: .
v_call: TRBV5-6
cdr3_aa: CASSLSKNRAFF
cdr3_nt: TGTGCCAGCAGCTTGAGCAAAAATCGAGCTTTCTTT

clone_size: .
j_call: TRBJ1-2
d_call: .
v_call: TRBV12-3/TRBV12-4
cdr3_aa: CASSLDSLGGYTF
cdr3_nt: TGTGCCAGCAGTTTGGACAGTCTGGGAGGCTACACCTTC

clone_size: once
j_call: TRBJ1-1
d_call: .
v_call: TRBV6-5
cdr3_aa: CASSYRHFGTWTEAFF
cdr3_nt: TGTGCCAGCAGTTATAGACACTTCGGGACATGGACTGAAGCTTTCTTT

clone_size: .
j_call: TRBJ2-1
d_call: .
v_call: TRBV6-2/TRBV6-3
cdr3_aa: CASSYSSAYNEQFF
cdr3_nt: TGTGCCAGCAGTTACTCTTCCGCCTACAATGAGCAGTTCTTC

clone_size: once
j_call: TRBJ1-5
d_call: .
v_call: TRBV10-3
cdr3_aa: CAISGTGNQPQHF
cdr3_nt: TGTGCCATCAGTGGGACAGGCAATCAGCCCCAGCATTTT

clone_size: .
j_call: TRBJ1-5
d_call: .
v_call: TRBV24-1
cdr3_aa: CATSGLGKIGSNQPQHF
cdr3_nt: TGTGCCACCAGTGGGCTGGGTAAGATCGGGAGCAATCAGCCCCAGCATTTT

clone_size: .
j_call: TRBJ1-5
d_call: .
v_call: TRBV19
cdr3_aa: CASSIAARGSNQPQHF
cdr3_nt: TGTGCCAGTAGTATCGCCGCCAGGGGTAGCAATCAGCCCCAGCATTTT

clone_size: .
j_call: TRBJ2-7
d_call: TRBD1
v_call: TRBV2
cdr3_aa: CASSVSPGQGGEQYF
cdr3_nt: TGTGCCAGCAGCGTTTCTCCGGGACAGGGTGGCGAGCAGTACTTC

clone_size: .
j_call: TRBJ2-7
d_call: TRBD2
v_call: TRBV5-1
cdr3_aa: CASSSASGPYEQYF
cdr3_nt: TGCGCCAGCAGCTCCGCTAGCGGACCCTACGAGCAGTACTTC